The 20 T cell receptor beta chains reported below all come from one sample, sequenced in a study of shared clonotypes between healthy human individuals. Assay used: immunoSEQ multiplex PCR; TCRdb lists only in-frame clones, some missing. This table holds about 2.4 million clones, roughly 93% found once. Specimen: naive CD4+ T cells from PBMCs. The sample's subset: CD45RA+ positively selected. These receptors came from a man aged 18 to 35 in good health. Some clones in this sample may be carry-over from other donors' samples.

The rearrangement joins TRBV4-2 to TRBJ2-1; TRBD2 matches at 10 bases. This CDR3 is 18 amino acids long. Germline V CDR1 and CDR2: LGHNA, YNFKEQ. V was clipped by 0 bases and J by 1 base; unmatched bases: 6. This CDR3 reads CASSQDASSGRSYNEQFF. The CDR3 DNA is TGTGCCAGCAGCCAAGATGCGTCTAGCGGGAGATCCTACAATGAGCAGTTCTTC.

The gene calls are TRBV5-1 and TRBJ2-7, with 9 bases fitting TRBD2. Germline V lookup: CDR1 SGHRS, CDR2 YFSETQ. This CDR3 has 16 amino acids. V shed 0 bases, J shed 0 bases, and the junction held 4 bases outside the gene matches. The CDR3 DNA reads TGCGCCAGCAGCTTGGGTCCTAGCGGGAACTCCTACGAGCAGTACTTC. Translating it yields CASSLGPSGNSYEQYF.

For this clone: The same CDR3 can be traced to other DNA sequences in this sample. V and J are TRBV9 and TRBJ2-2; D may be TRBD1 (6 bases). V was trimmed by 2 bases and J by 3 bases, leaving 8 bases between them. The CDR3 length is 14 residues. Per germline, CDR1 SGDLS and CDR2 YYNGEE. The CDR3 DNA follows: TGTGCCAGCAGCGTGGGACAACACACCGGGGAGCTGTTTTTT. The encoded protein is CASSVGQHTGELFF.

The gene calls are TRBV5-6 and TRBJ1-3; 8 nucleotides match TRBD1. CDR1 is SGHDT, CDR2 YYEEEE, per germline. The junction had 0 bases not matched to a gene; V was cut back by 1 base and J by 3 bases. The CDR3 runs 14 residues. CDR3 protein: CASSLTGGGNTIYF. The CDR3 DNA reads TGTGCCAGCAGCTTGACAGGGGGTGGAAACACCATATATTTT.

J is TRBJ2-7 and V is TRBV6-1, with D tentatively TRBD1 (6 bases). The CDR3 length is 15 residues. V shed 4 bases and J shed 2 bases, with 15 bases lying between them. Germline values: CDR1 MNHNS, CDR2 SASEGT. CDR3: CASSVLDSPTYEQYF. The CDR3 DNA follows: TGTGCCAGCAGTGTCCTGGACAGCCCCACCTACGAGCAGTACTTC.

The chain joins TRBV7-2 to TRBJ1-5; D is perhaps TRBD1 (6 bases). This CDR3 has 16 amino acids. Per the germline V gene, CDR1 is SGHTA and CDR2 is FQGNSA. Between the trimmed V and J ends, which lost 2 bases and 5 bases, there was a span of 16 bases. The CDR3 region has the DNA TGTGCCAGCAGCTTAACACGACAGGTCCCGGATCAGCCCCAGCATTTT. Its protein product is CASSLTRQVPDQPQHF.

Comments on this clone: The junction and the germline gene differ at one end; a read error may be behind it. The CDR3 DNA follows: TGCGCCAGCAGCGAGGACAGTGCTTTT. This sequence encodes CASSEDSAF. The gene calls are TRBV5-1 and TRBJ1-5; the D gene is possibly TRBD1 (6 bases). Per the germline V gene, CDR1 is SGHRS and CDR2 is YFSETQ. This CDR3 is built from 9 residues.

V is TRBV4-2 and J is TRBJ2-7, with TRBD1 identical over 8 bases. This CDR3 has 18 residues. Germline trimming cut 1 base from V and 2 bases from J; bases unmatched to any gene: 13. Germline-derived CDR1 and CDR2 are LGHNA and YNFKEQ. In DNA form, the CDR3 reads TGTGCCAGCAGCCAAGCCCCGAGACAGGGGCTCGGGACCTACGAGCAGTACTTC. Its translation is CASSQAPRQGLGTYEQYF.

This sequence joins TRBV18 and TRBJ1-1; D is ambiguous. This CDR3 has 12 residues. The germline V and J ends were trimmed by 6 bases and 9 bases, with 14 bases remaining between them. The germline V gene encodes CDR1 KGHSH and CDR2 LQKENI. This CDR3 reads CASSSDGKKAFF. The CDR3 coding sequence is TGTGCCAGCTCCTCGGACGGGAAAAAAGCTTTCTTT.

The chain links TRBV4-1 to TRBJ1-5; 8 bases fit TRBD1. V gave up 4 bases and J gave up 6 bases; unmatched junction bases: 5. CDR3 size: 14 residues. From germline, CDR1 is MGHRA and CDR2 YSYEKL. The CDR3, as DNA: TGCGCCAGCAGCCTCTCAGGGGGCTCTCAGCCCCAGCATTTT. This sequence encodes CASSLSGGSQPQHF.

The chain links TRBV4-2 to TRBJ2-7; D possibly corresponds to TRBD2 (5 bases). Between the trimmed V and J ends, which lost 5 bases and 0 bases, there was a span of 14 bases. This CDR3 spans 15 amino acids. Germline CDR1 LGHNA, CDR2 YNFKEQ. The CDR3 here is CASSTQARDSYEQYF. In nucleotides, the CDR3 is TGTGCCAGCAGCACTCAGGCCCGGGACTCCTACGAGCAGTACTTC.

The genes are TRBV9 and TRBJ1-1, with unresolved D. Germline V gives CDR1 SGDLS, CDR2 YYNGEE. The CDR3 consists of 15 residues. Trimming removed 1 base at V and 5 bases at J, with 15 bases between. CDR3 nucleotide sequence: TGTGCCAGCAGCGTACGCCCCTCCTCGGGGACTGAAGCTTTCTTT. It yields the protein CASSVRPSSGTEAFF.

The sample holds one count of this clone. V and J are TRBV7-9 and TRBJ2-1; TRBD2 is a possible D gene (6 bases). Trimming left V 1 base short and J 5 bases short, with 12 bases between. Germline V gene sequence: CDR1 SEHNR, CDR2 FQNEAQ (reference sequence). CDR3 length: 15 residues. CDR3 DNA sequence: TGTGCCAGCAGCTTAGGGAGGGCCGGCCACAATGAGCAGTTCTTC. Its protein product is CASSLGRAGHNEQFF.

The chain combines TRBV5-1 with TRBJ1-4; unclear D gene. The CDR3 sequence is 16 residues long. The V and J ends lost 1 base and 1 base respectively, with 11 bases between them. Germline CDR1 is SGHRS and CDR2 is YFSETQ. Written as DNA, the CDR3 is TGCGCCAGCAGCTTGAAGGCCGTCGGAACTAATGAAAAACTGTTTTTT. Amino acids: CASSLKAVGTNEKLFF.

The V call is TRBV27, the J call TRBJ2-2; no clear D gene. This CDR3 spans 17 amino acids. Between the trimmed V and J ends, which lost 1 base and 7 bases, there was a span of 19 bases. Germline assignment: CDR1 MNHEY and CDR2 SMNVEV (reference sequence). The CDR3 loop reads CASSLFRPLLIIGELFF. CDR3 in DNA: TGTGCCAGCAGTTTATTTCGACCCCTATTGATTATCGGGGAGCTGTTTTTT.

The chain links TRBV5-5 to TRBJ2-2, with TRBD2 matching 8 bases. CDR3 size: 15 residues. Germline V gene data show CDR1 as SGHKS and CDR2 as YYEKEE (reference sequence). V shed 7 bases, J shed 0 bases, and the junction held 5 bases outside the gene matches. The chain's CDR3 is CASFYSGTNTGELFF. CDR3 nucleotides: TGTGCCAGCTTCTATAGCGGGACGAACACCGGGGAGCTGTTTTTT. Drawing the rest from reference TRBV5-5 and TRBJ2-2, the complete variable domain is DAGVTQSPTHLIKTRGQQVTLRCSPISGHKSVSWYQQVLGQGPQFIFQYYEKEERGRGNFPDRFSARQFPNYSSELNVNALLLGDSALYLCASFYSGTNTGELFFGEGSRLTVL.

The chain combines TRBV7-9 with TRBJ2-2, with a weak D call TRBD2 (5 bases). Germline-derived CDR1 and CDR2 are SEHNR and FQNEAQ (reference sequence). V lost 7 bases to trimming and J lost 7 bases, with 16 bases between them. The CDR3 spans 14 residues. The CDR3 DNA reads as TGTGCCAGCACCCTCCGGGGATTGGACGGGGAGCTGTTTTTT. This encodes CASTLRGLDGELFF.

This clone was recorded once. The rearrangement joins TRBV19 to TRBJ1-1, with a tentative D call TRBD1 (5 bases). The germline V gene has CDR1 LNHDA and CDR2 SQIVND (reference sequence). This CDR3 is built from 15 residues. Trimming pared 6 bases from V and 0 bases from J, leaving 14 bases between. The CDR3 sequence is CASRQDQVMNTEAFF. The CDR3 coding sequence is TGTGCCAGTAGACAGGACCAAGTCATGAACACTGAAGCTTTCTTT.

The V and J genes are TRBV15 and TRBJ1-2; 9 nucleotides align to TRBD1. Germline V gives CDR1 LNHNV, CDR2 YYDKDF (reference sequence). This CDR3 contains 15 residues. V lost 2 bases to trimming and J lost 5 bases; unmatched junction nucleotides: 6. CDR3 region: CATSRRTGDDYGYTF. The DNA for the CDR3 is TGTGCCACCAGCAGAAGGACAGGGGACGATTATGGCTACACCTTC.

The chain couples TRBV7-3 to TRBJ2-3, with TRBD2 matching over 7 bases. Germline V gives CDR1 SGHTA, CDR2 FQGTGA. The CDR3 is made up of 14 amino acids. The V gene end was trimmed by 4 bases and the J gene end by 1 base; junction bases not matched to a gene: 2. The CDR3 DNA reads TGTGCCAGCAGCTCGACTAGCCGCACAGATACGCAGTATTTT. Translated: CASSSTSRTDTQYF.